This TCR beta chain stems from a study of T cells in Graves' hyperthyroidism and ophthalmopathy. Points from the study as a whole: Model output signaled ophthalmopathy a median approximately 6 months ahead of onset.

It was RNA transcripts that yielded the amplified TCR beta CDR3 regions. The HTBI primer set was used in a first-round RT-PCR of the TCR CDR3. MiXCR, run by TCRdb on the multiplex PCR reads, gives a single entry per CDR3 protein. The sample has about 640,000 distinct CDR3 sequences, under 25% seen once. Diagnostic assessment was based on clinical symptoms, serum thyroxine and TRAb, thyroid ultrasound and orbital computed tomography. Using around 10 ml of fresh peripheral blood, PBMCs were prepared. The junction had 7 bases not matched to a gene; V was cut back by 4 bases and J by 6 bases. Germline lookup yields CDR1 MNHNS and CDR2 SASEGT. The CDR3 runs to 15 residues. This clonotype occurred a few times. What it binds is unknown.

The clonotype was recovered from a man aged 30 to 45 with Graves' ophthalmopathy. This rearrangement joins TRBV6-1 to TRBJ1-5; 9 positions agree with TRBD1. The specimen was blood. The CDR3 sequence: CASSASQGAGQPQHF. The CDR3 DNA sequence: TGTGCCAGCAGTGCTTCACAGGGGGCGGGTCAGCCCCAGCATTTT.